The 24 T cell receptor beta chains listed next were all sequenced from one sample in a study of Ad26.COV2.S vaccination and SARS-CoV-2 variants. Measured with immunoSEQ multiplex PCR; TCRdb has only the in-frame clones, and not every one. The sample shows hundreds of thousands of clones, roughly 90% of them seen only once. Treatment specified: about 20 received Ad26.COV2.S at low or high dose, single or two shots; several received placebo; per-sample allocation not given. At day 63 after the first vaccine or placebo injection, samples were drawn. The sample consisted of peripheral blood, taken in a trial of Ad26.COV2.S vaccine versus placebo. These receptors were taken from a person aged 18-60 years who received the Ad26.COV2.S COVID-19 vaccine or a placebo.

J is TRBJ1-5 and V is TRBV19, with D perhaps TRBD1 (5 bases). The germline V gene encodes CDR1 LNHDA and CDR2 SQIVND (reference sequence). Trimming removed 0 bases at V and 8 bases at J, with 11 bases between. The CDR3 is 14 residues long. Here the CDR3 DNA reads TGTGCCAGTAGTATAGAAGAGGGGAGAAAGCCCCAGCATTTT. Translated, it gives CASSIEEGRKPQHF. The whole variable domain, remainder taken from reference TRBV19 and TRBJ1-5, is DGGITQSPKYLFRKEGQNVTLSCEQNLNHDAMYWYRQDPGQGLRLIYYSQIVNDFQKGDIAEGYSVSREKKESFPLTVTSAQKNPTAFYLCASSIEEGRKPQHFGDGTRLSIL.

The chain joins TRBV5-1 to TRBJ2-3; D not certain. There are 16 residues in the CDR3. CDR1 and CDR2 from the germline V gene are SGHRS and YFSETQ. The V gene lost 1 base and the J gene lost 0 bases, with 12 bases spanning the gap. The CDR3 nucleotides are TGCGCCAGCAGCTTGAGATCCTCTTCTAGCACAGATACGCAGTATTTT. The encoded protein is CASSLRSSSSTDTQYF.

The chain joins TRBV19 to TRBJ2-2; the match to TRBD2 covers 7 bases. CDR1 is LNHDA and CDR2 is SQIVND in the germline V gene (reference sequence). Trimming took 8 bases from V and 7 from J; bases not matched to a gene: 10. There are 14 residues in the CDR3. The DNA for the CDR3 is TGTGCCAGTTCCGCCCCGGGGGAGGGCGGGGAGCTGTTTTTT. Its protein product is CASSAPGEGGELFF.

The chain employs TRBV5-5 and TRBJ2-3, with D unclear. CDR1 is SGHKS, CDR2 YYEKEE, per germline (reference sequence). The ends were cut back, 2 bases at V and 0 bases at J, with 10 bases in the middle. The CDR3 runs to 15 residues. CDR3 DNA: TGTGCCAGCAGCTTTGACGGAACTAGCACAGATACGCAGTATTTT. It encodes CASSFDGTSTDTQYF.

This clone turned up a few times. CDR3 in amino acids: CASSLASGGFNSPLHF. CDR3 coding DNA: TGTGCCAGCAGCTTAGCGTCAGGGGGCTTTAATTCACCCCTCCACTTT. The chain combines TRBV21-1 with TRBJ1-6; whether TRBD1, the table's D call, matches the DNA was not checked. TRBV21-1 is reported as a pseudogene. This CDR3 contains 16 residues.

This sequence joins TRBV11-3 and TRBJ2-3; the D gene is possibly TRBD1 (5 bases). This CDR3 has 15 amino acids. V shed 5 bases and J shed 2 bases, with 14 bases lying between them. Germline V CDR1 and CDR2: SGHNT, YENEEA. The CDR3 protein is CASSIQGLATDTQYF. The DNA for the CDR3 is TGTGCCAGCAGCATTCAGGGCCTCGCCACAGATACGCAGTATTTT.

The V gene is TRBV12-3 or TRBV12-4, the J gene TRBJ1-2; D possibly corresponds to TRBD1 (5 bases). The V end was cut by 4 bases, the J end by 5 bases, with 8 bases between. This CDR3 spans 12 amino acids. In nucleotides, the CDR3 is TGTGCCAGCAGTTCGGGGGGGTATGGCTACACCTTC. Its translation: CASSSGGYGYTF.

This chain links TRBV19 with TRBJ2-7; D is uncertain. Germline V lookup: CDR1 LNHDA, CDR2 SQIVND (reference sequence). Trimming shortened V by 6 bases and J by 0 bases, and 15 bases separated the two germline ends. CDR3 length: 15 residues. This CDR3 is CASRESLGSSYEQYF. The CDR3 DNA reads as TGTGCCAGTAGAGAAAGTTTGGGTAGCTCCTACGAGCAGTACTTC.

V is TRBV29-1 and J is TRBJ1-1; D not certain. The CDR3 totals 14 residues. V lost 0 bases and J lost 4, with 12 bases in between. CDR1 and CDR2 from the germline V gene are SQVTM and ANQGSEA. Here the CDR3 DNA reads TGCAGCGTTGAAGATTCGAGACGGGGCACTGAAGCTTTCTTT. Its translation is CSVEDSRRGTEAFF.

This chain links TRBV7-8 with TRBJ1-6; 7 bases are shared with TRBD1. This CDR3 spans 13 amino acids. Germline V gene sequence: CDR1 SGHVS, CDR2 FQNEAQ. The trim removed 4 bases at V and 12 bases at J, leaving 6 bases unmatched. CDR3 in amino acids: CASSWTGDQPLHF. In DNA, the CDR3 is TGTGCCAGCAGCTGGACAGGCGACCAACCCCTCCACTTT.

The rearrangement uses TRBV5-4 and TRBJ1-1, with D tentatively TRBD1 (6 bases). The CDR3 is made up of 15 amino acids. Trimming stripped 0 bases from V and 8 bases from J, with 17 bases between. CDR1 SGHNT and CDR2 YYREEE come from the germline V gene (reference sequence). The CDR3 spells CASSLDPGTPNEAFF. CDR3 nucleotides: TGTGCCAGCAGCTTGGACCCCGGGACACCGAACGAAGCTTTCTTT.

The genes are TRBV2 and TRBJ1-2; D remains unclear. Trimming removed 0 bases at V and 0 bases at J, with 8 bases between. The CDR3 has 15 amino acids. Germline V CDR1 and CDR2: SNHLY, FYNNEI. DNA for the CDR3: TGTGCCAGCAGTGAAGCGTGGGAGACTAACTATGGCTACACCTTC. Amino acid sequence: CASSEAWETNYGYTF.

V is TRBV3-1 (or the pseudogene TRBV3-2) and J is TRBJ2-7; TRBD1 might be the D (6 bases). The CDR3 contains 14 residues. In germline, CDR1 is LGHDT, CDR2 YNNKEL (reference sequence). V lost 0 bases to trimming and J lost 4 bases, with 10 bases between them. Here the CDR3 DNA reads TGTGCCAGCAGCCAAGACAGGGGTTATTACGAGCAGTACTTC. Translating it yields CASSQDRGYYEQYF.

The chain carries TRBV3-1 (or the pseudogene TRBV3-2) and TRBJ2-3; 9 nucleotides align to TRBD1. CDR1 and CDR2 (germline): LGHDT, YNNKEL (reference sequence). V was pared by 4 bases and J by 2 bases, with 4 bases of the junction left unmatched. The CDR3 spans 15 residues. CDR3 DNA: TGTGCCAGCAGCCGAGGACAGGGGACCACAGATACGCAGTATTTT. Residues: CASSRGQGTTDTQYF.

The V and J genes are TRBV30 and TRBJ1-2; possibly TRBD1 for D (5 bases). The ends were cut back, 0 bases at V and 5 bases at J, with 16 bases in the middle. This CDR3 has 15 amino acids. The germline V gene encodes CDR1 GTSNPN and CDR2 SVGIG (reference sequence). The CDR3 DNA follows: TGTGCCTGGAGTGTAAGCCAGGGTTTGTGGTATGGCTACACCTTC. Its protein is CAWSVSQGLWYGYTF.

This clone was recorded once. The rearrangement uses TRBV12-3 or TRBV12-4 and TRBJ2-5; D uncertain. The CDR3 runs to 13 residues. Trimming cost V 6 bases and J 1 base, with 9 bases left between them. CDR3 sequence (DNA): TGTGCCAGCAGATGGACGTCCCAAGAGACCCAGTACTTC. Its protein is CASRWTSQETQYF.

The chain combines TRBV18 with TRBJ2-5; 7 bases align to TRBD1. The CDR3 has 14 residues. Germline CDR1 and CDR2: KGHSH and LQKENI. J lost 10 bases, V lost 3 bases, and 11 bases had no gene match. The CDR3 here is CASSPGQILNGQYF. CDR3 DNA: TGTGCCAGCTCACCGGGACAGATCCTCAATGGCCAGTACTTC.

This clone came up once. The chain combines TRBV7-9 with TRBJ1-5; possible D gene TRBD1, 5 bases. The CDR3 spans 17 residues. V shed 2 bases and J shed 4 bases, with 18 bases lying between them. Germline CDR1 and CDR2: SEHNR and FQNEAQ (reference sequence). The CDR3 nucleotides read TGTGCCAGCAGCTTAATTACCGACAGTATAGGGAATCAGCCCCAGCATTTT. It codes for CASSLITDSIGNQPQHF.

This clone was seen a single time. The V and J genes are TRBV6-1 and TRBJ2-7, with D perhaps being TRBD1 or TRBD2 (6 bases each). The ends were cut back, 0 bases at V and 7 bases at J, with 19 bases in the middle. This CDR3 is built from 16 residues. From germline, CDR1 is MNHNS and CDR2 SASEGT. The CDR3 DNA follows: TGTGCCAGCAGTGAAGCACCAGGGTGGGGGGCTACTGAGCAGTACTTC. Its protein is CASSEAPGWGATEQYF.

This chain uses TRBV6-4 with TRBJ1-1, with 9 bases identical to TRBD1. Germline assignment: CDR1 MRHNA and CDR2 SNTAGT. The CDR3 is 14 residues long. V was pared by 4 bases and J by 5 bases, with 5 bases of the junction left unmatched. The CDR3 DNA reads as TGTGCCAGCAGTGCAACAGGGGGCGCAACTGAAGCTTTCTTT. This codes for CASSATGGATEAFF.

The V gene is TRBV3-1 (or the pseudogene TRBV3-2), the J gene TRBJ1-2; TRBD1 might be the D (6 bases). The V end was cut by 3 bases, the J end by 2 bases, with 10 bases between. Germline V gives CDR1 LGHDT, CDR2 YNNKEL (reference sequence). The CDR3 extends over 14 amino acids. Written as DNA, the CDR3 is TGTGCCAGCAGCCACGGGGGCCGCAACTATGGCTACACCTTC. It is translated as CASSHGGRNYGYTF.

V gene TRBV2 combines with J gene TRBJ1-1; D not certain. This CDR3 has 15 residues. The germline gives CDR1 SNHLY, CDR2 FYNNEI. Between the trimmed V and J ends, which lost 0 bases and 1 base, there was a span of 9 bases. DNA for the CDR3: TGTGCCAGCAGTGAAGCGACCCGAAAGAACACTGAAGCTTTCTTT. This gives the protein CASSEATRKNTEAFF. Full variable domain (missing parts from reference TRBV2 and TRBJ1-1): EPEVTQTPSHQVTQMGQEVILRCVPISNHLYFYWYRQILGQKVEFLVSFYNNEISEKSEIFDDQFSVERPDGSNFTLKIRSTKLEDSAMYFCASSEATRKNTEAFFGQGTRLTVV.

This chain joins TRBV19 and TRBJ1-1; D is unresolved. The germline V and J ends were trimmed by 4 bases and 0 bases, with 12 bases remaining between them. This CDR3 is built from 15 residues. Germline V gene lookup returns CDR1 LNHDA and CDR2 SQIVND (reference sequence). The CDR3 loop reads CASSRPRQVNTEAFF. For the CDR3, the DNA is TGTGCCAGTAGTAGACCGAGGCAAGTGAACACTGAAGCTTTCTTT.

The chain employs TRBV4-2 and TRBJ2-7; D is uncertain. Germline V CDR1 and CDR2: LGHNA, YNFKEQ. The CDR3 contains 17 residues. Trimming removed 1 base at V and 0 bases at J, with 16 bases between. The CDR3 is CASSQVTPGLSSYEQYF. CDR3 sequence (DNA): TGTGCCAGCAGCCAAGTTACCCCGGGCCTAAGCTCCTACGAGCAGTACTTC.